This T cell receptor (beta chain) was identified in a study of blood T cell repertoires in COVID-19. The CDR3 length is 16 residues. Germline V gives CDR1 KGHDR, CDR2 SFDVKD. The V segment lost 5 bases and the J segment 6 bases; nucleotides outside the gene matches: 9. Method: immunoSEQ multiplex PCR; TCRdb's copy keeps in-frame clones and lacks some. In the table there are about 210,000 clones, roughly 90% of which are singletons. The gene calls are TRBV24-1 and TRBJ2-3, with 11 positions matching TRBD2. The sample was PBMCs or T cells enriched from blood (not recorded which). This TCR came from a man aged 18-30 years with acute COVID-19. Here the CDR3 DNA reads TGTGCCACCAGTGGGCTCACTAGCGGGAGAGGCGATACGCAGTATTTT. It specifies CATSGLTSGRGDTQYF.